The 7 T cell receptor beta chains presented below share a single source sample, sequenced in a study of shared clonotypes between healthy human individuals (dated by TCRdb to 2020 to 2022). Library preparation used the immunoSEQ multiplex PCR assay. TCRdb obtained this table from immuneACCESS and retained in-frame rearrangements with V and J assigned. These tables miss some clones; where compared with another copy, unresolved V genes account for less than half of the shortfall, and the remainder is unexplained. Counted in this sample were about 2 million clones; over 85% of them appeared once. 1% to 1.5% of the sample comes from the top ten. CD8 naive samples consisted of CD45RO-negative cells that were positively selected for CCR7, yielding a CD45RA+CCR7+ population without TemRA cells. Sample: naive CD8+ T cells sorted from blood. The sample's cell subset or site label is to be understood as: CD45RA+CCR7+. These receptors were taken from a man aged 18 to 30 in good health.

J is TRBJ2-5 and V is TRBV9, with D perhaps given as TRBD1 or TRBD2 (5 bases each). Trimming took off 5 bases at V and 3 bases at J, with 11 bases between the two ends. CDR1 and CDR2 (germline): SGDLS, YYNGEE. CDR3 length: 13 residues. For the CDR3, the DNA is TGTGCCAGCAGTGGGGACGGGAAAGAGACCCAGTACTTC. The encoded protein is CASSGDGKETQYF. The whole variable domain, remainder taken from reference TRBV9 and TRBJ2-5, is DSGVTQTPKHLITATGQRVTLRCSPRSGDLSVYWYQQSLDQGLQFLIQYYNGEERAKGNILERFSAQQFPDLHSELNLSSLELGDSALYFCASSGDGKETQYFGPGTRLLVL.

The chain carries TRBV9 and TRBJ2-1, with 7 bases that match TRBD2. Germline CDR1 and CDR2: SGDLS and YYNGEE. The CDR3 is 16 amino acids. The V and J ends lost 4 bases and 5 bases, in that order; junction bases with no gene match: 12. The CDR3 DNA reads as TGTGCCAGCAGCCCCAGGCCAGCGGGGCGAGACAATGAGCAGTTCTTC. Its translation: CASSPRPAGRDNEQFF.

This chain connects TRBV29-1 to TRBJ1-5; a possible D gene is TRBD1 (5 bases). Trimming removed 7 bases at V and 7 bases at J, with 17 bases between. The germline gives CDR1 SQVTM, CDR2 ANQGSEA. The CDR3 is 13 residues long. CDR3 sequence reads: CSAVGGGGQPQHF. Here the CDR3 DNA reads TGCAGCGCCGTTGGGGGGGGAGGGCAGCCCCAGCATTTT.

Here the CDR3 reads CASSFRTSGWNEQFF. CDR3 DNA: TGCGCCAGCAGCTTCAGGACTAGCGGGTGGAATGAGCAGTTCTTC. This chain connects TRBV5-1 to TRBJ2-1, with 11 bases fitting TRBD2. Germline lookup yields CDR1 SGHRS and CDR2 YFSETQ. The CDR3 loop spans 15 amino acids. The V gene end was trimmed by 2 bases and the J gene end by 7 bases; junction bases not matched to a gene: 5.

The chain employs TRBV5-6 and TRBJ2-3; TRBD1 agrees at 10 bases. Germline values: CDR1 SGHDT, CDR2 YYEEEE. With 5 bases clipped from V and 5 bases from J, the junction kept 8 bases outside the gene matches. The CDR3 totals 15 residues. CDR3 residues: CASRRGQGVGDTQYF. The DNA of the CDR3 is TGTGCCAGCAGGCGTGGACAGGGGGTAGGAGATACGCAGTATTTT.

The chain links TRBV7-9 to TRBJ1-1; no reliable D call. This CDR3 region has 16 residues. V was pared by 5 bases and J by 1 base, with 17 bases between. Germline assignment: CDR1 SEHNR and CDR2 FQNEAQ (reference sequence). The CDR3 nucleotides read TGTGCCAGCAGCCCGCAATTCAAAGACACGAACACTGAAGCTTTCTTT. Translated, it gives CASSPQFKDTNTEAFF.

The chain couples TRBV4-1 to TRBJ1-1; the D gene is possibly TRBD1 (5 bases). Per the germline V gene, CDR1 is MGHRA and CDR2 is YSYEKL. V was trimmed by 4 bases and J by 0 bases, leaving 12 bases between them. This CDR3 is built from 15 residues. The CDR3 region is CASSLSKGVNTEAFF. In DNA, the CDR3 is TGCGCCAGCAGCCTTAGCAAAGGGGTGAACACTGAAGCTTTCTTT.